The sequence of this TCR beta chain was determined in a study of blood T cell repertoires in COVID-19. Study context: The United States, Italy and Spain provided the acute and convalescent COVID-19 samples. The analysed material was cDNA or gDNA that came from T cells, B-cell-depleted T cells, or PBMCs.

V gave up 2 bases and J gave up 5 bases; unmatched junction bases: 18. This CDR3 comprises 21 residues. CDR1 and CDR2 (germline): LGHDT, YNNKEL (reference sequence). In the original workflow: Nucleated cell number was recorded as an estimate derived from reference gene primer amplification. Some clones are missing from TCRdb's copy, which holds only in-frame ones; the method was immunoSEQ multiplex PCR. V and J calls and clone size come straight from that table; D and trimming were deduced from the DNA. Of 70,000 to 95,000 clones in the sample, roughly nine tenths are singletons; the top ten hold 2.5% to 3%. Seattle cases were enrolled at active infection and followed longitudinally.

Sequenced sample: peripheral blood. The clonotype comes from a man aged 50 to 60 with COVID-19, enrolled during active disease. V gene TRBV3-1 (or the pseudogene TRBV3-2) combines with J gene TRBJ2-3; 14 bases are a match to TRBD2. The chain's CDR3 is CASSQPGLAGVRVLRGDTQYF. The CDR3 region has the DNA TGTGCCAGCAGCCAACCGGGACTAGCGGGAGTACGGGTGTTACGTGGAGATACGCAGTATTTT.